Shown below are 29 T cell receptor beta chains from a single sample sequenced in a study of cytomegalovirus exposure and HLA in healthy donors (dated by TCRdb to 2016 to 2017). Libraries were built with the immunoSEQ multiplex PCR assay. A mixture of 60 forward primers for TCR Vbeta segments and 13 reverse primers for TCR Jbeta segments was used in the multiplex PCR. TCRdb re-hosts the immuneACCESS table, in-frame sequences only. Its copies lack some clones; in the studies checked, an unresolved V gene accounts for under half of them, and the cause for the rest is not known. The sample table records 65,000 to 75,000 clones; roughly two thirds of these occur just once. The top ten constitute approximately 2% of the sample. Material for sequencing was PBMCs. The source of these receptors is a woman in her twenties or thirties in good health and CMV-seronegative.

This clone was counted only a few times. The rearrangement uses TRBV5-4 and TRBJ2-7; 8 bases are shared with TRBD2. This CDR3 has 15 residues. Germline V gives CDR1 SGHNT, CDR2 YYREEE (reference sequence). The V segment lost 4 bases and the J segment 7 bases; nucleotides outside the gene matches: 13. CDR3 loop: CASSQGAGEEGEQYF. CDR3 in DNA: TGTGCCAGCAGCCAAGGAGCGGGGGAAGAGGGGGAGCAGTACTTC.

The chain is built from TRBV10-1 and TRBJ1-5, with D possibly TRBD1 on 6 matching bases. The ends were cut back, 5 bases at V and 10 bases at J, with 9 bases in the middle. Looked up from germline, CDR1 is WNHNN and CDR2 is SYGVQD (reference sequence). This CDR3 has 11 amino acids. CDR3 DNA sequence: TGCGCCAGCAGTTCAGGGGTTCCCCAGCATTTT. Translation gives CASSSGVPQHF.

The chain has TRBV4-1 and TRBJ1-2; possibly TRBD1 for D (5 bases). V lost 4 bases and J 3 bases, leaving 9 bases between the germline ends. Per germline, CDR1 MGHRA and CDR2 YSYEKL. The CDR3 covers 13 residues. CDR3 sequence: CASSPEGDYGYTF. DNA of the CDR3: TGCGCCAGCAGCCCGGAAGGGGACTATGGCTACACCTTC.

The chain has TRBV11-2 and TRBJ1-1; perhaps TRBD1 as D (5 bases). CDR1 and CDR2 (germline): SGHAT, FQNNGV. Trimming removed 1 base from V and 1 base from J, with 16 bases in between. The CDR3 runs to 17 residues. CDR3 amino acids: CASSLAPRGTSNTEAFF. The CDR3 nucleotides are TGTGCCAGCAGCTTAGCCCCTCGCGGGACGTCGAACACTGAAGCTTTCTTT.

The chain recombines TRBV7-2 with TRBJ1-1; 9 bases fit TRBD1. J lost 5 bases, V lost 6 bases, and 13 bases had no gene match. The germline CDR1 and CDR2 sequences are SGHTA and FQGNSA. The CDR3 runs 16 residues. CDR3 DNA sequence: TGTGCCAGCAGAAGGGACAGGGTTCATGATGGGACTGAAGCTTTCTTT. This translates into CASRRDRVHDGTEAFF.

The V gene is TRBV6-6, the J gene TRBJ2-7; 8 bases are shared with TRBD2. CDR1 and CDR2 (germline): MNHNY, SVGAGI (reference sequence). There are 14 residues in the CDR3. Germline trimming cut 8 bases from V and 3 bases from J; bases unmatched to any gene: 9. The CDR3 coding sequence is TGTGCCAGCGGGTCCCGGGGGGGAAACTACGAGCAGTACTTC. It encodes CASGSRGGNYEQYF.

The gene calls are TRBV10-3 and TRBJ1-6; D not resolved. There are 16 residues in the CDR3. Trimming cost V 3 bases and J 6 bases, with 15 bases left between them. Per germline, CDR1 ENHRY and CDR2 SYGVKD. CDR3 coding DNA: TGTGCCATCAGTGAAAGAGTCTTTGGAGGTAATTCACCCCTCCACTTT. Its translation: CAISERVFGGNSPLHF.

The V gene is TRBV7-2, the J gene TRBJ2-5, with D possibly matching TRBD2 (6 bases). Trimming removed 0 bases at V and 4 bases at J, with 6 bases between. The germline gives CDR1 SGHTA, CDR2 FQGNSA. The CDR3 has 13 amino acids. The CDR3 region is CASSLAGGETQYF. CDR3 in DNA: TGTGCCAGCAGCTTAGCGGGGGGAGAGACCCAGTACTTC.

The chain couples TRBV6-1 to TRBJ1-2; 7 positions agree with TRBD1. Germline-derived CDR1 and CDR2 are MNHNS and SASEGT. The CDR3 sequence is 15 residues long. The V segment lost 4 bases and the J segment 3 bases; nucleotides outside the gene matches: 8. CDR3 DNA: TGTGCCAGCAGTGCGCCCGACAGGGTCTACTATGGCTACACCTTC. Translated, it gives CASSAPDRVYYGYTF.

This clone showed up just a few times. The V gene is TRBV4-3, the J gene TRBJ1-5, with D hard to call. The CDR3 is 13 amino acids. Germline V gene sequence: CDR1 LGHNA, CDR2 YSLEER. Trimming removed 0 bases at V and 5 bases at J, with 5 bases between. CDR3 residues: CASSQEEDQPQHF. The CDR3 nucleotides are TGCGCCAGCAGCCAAGAGGAGGATCAGCCCCAGCATTTT.

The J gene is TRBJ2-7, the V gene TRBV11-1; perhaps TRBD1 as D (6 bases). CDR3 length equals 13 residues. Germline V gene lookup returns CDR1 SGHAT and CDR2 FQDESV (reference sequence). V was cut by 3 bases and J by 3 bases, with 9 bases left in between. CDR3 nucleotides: TGTGCCAGCAGCTTCCACAGGGACTACGAGCAGTACTTC. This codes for CASSFHRDYEQYF.

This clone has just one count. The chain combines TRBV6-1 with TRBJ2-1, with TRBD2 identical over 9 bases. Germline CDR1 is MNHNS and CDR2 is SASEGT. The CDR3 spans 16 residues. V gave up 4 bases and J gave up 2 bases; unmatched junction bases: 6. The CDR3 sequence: CASSALAGATYNEQFF. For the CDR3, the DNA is TGTGCCAGCAGTGCTTTAGCGGGGGCAACCTACAATGAGCAGTTCTTC.

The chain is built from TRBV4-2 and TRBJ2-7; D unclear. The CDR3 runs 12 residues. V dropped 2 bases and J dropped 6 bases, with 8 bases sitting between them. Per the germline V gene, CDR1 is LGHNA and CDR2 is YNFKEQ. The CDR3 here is CASSQSIGEQYF. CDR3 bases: TGTGCCAGCAGCCAAAGTATCGGCGAGCAGTACTTC.

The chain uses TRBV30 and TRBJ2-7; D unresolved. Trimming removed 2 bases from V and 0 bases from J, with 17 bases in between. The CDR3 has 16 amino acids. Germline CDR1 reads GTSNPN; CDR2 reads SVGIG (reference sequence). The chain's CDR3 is CAWSIMAEISSYEQYF. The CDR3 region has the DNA TGTGCCTGGAGTATTATGGCGGAGATAAGCTCCTACGAGCAGTACTTC.

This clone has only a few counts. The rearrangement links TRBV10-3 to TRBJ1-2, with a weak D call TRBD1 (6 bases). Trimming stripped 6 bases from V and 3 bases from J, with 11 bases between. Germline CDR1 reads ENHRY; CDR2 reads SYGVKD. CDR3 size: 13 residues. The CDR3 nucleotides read TGTGCCATCAGCAACGACAGGTACTATGGCTACACCTTC. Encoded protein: CAISNDRYYGYTF.

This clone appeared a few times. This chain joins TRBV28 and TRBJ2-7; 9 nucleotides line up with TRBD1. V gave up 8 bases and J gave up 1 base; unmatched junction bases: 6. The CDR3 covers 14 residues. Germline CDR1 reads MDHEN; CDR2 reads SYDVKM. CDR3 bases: TGTGCCAGCCTCTCTGGACAGGGGTCCTACGAGCAGTACTTC. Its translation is CASLSGQGSYEQYF.

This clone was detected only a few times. CDR3 sequence reads: CAISDGTVSYEQYF. The DNA for the CDR3 is TGTGCCATCAGTGACGGGACAGTCTCTTACGAGCAGTACTTC. The rearrangement links TRBV10-3 to TRBJ2-7, with 7 bases that match TRBD1. V was pared by 3 bases and J by 4 bases, with 6 bases of the junction left unmatched. CDR1 and CDR2 from the germline V gene are ENHRY and SYGVKD. The CDR3 has 14 amino acids.

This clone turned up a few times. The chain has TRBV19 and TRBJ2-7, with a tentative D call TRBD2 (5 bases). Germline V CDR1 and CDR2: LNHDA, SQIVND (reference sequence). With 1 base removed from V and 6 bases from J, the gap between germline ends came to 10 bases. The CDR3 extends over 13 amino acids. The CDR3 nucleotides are TGTGCCAGTAGTATAGGGACTCACGTCGAGCAGTACTTC. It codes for CASSIGTHVEQYF.

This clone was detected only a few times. For the CDR3, the DNA is TGTGCCTGGACCCCTCCGGGAATCTACGAGCAGTACTTC. This codes for CAWTPPGIYEQYF. This chain joins TRBV30 and TRBJ2-7; D might be TRBD2 (5 bases). Germline CDR1 is GTSNPN and CDR2 is SVGIG (reference sequence). The V end was cut by 4 bases, the J end by 3 bases, with 13 bases between. This CDR3 contains 13 residues.

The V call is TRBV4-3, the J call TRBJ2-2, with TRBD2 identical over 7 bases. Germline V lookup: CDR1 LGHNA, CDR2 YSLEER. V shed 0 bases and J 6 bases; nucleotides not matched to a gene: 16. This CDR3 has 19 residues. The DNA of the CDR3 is TGCGCCAGCAGCCAAGAGTGGCTAGCGGAGGTATCGAGTTCCGGGGAGCTGTTTTTT. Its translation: CASSQEWLAEVSSSGELFF.

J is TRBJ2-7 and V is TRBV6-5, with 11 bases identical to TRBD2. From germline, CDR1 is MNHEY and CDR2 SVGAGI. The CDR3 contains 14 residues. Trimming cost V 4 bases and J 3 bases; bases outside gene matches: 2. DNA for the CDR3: TGTGCCAGCAGTTTAGCGGGGGGGTACTACGAGCAGTACTTC. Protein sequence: CASSLAGGYYEQYF.

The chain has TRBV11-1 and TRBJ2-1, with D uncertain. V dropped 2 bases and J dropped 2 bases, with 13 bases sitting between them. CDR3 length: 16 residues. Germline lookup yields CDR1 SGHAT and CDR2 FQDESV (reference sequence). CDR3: CASSLIGPSTYNEQFF. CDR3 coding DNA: TGTGCCAGCAGCTTAATTGGCCCCTCCACCTACAATGAGCAGTTCTTC. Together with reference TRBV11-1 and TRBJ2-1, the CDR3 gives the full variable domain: EAEVAQSPRYKITEKSQAVAFWCDPISGHATLYWYRQILGQGPELLVQFQDESVVDDSQLPKDRFSAERLKGVDSTLKIQPAELGDSAMYLCASSLIGPSTYNEQFFGPGTRLTVL.

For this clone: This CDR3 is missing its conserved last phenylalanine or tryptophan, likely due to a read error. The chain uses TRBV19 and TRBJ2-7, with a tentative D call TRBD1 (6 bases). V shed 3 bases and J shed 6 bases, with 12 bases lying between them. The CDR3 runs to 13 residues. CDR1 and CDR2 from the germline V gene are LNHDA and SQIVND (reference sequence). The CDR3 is CASSIQGKGEQYL. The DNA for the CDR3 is TGTGCCAGTAGTATCCAGGGGAAGGGCGAGCAGTACCTC.

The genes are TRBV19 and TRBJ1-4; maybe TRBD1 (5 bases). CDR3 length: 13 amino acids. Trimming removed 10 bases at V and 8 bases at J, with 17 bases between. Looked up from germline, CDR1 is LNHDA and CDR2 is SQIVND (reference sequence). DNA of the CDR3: TGTGCCACTTCTAGCGGGACTGGCGAAAAACTGTTTTTT. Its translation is CATSSGTGEKLFF.

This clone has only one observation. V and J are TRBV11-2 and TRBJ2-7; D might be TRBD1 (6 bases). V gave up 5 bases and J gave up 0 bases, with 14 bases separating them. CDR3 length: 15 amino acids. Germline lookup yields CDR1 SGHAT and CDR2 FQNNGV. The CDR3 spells CASSAGAFSSYEQYF. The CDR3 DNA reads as TGTGCCAGCAGCGCAGGGGCCTTTAGCTCCTACGAGCAGTACTTC.

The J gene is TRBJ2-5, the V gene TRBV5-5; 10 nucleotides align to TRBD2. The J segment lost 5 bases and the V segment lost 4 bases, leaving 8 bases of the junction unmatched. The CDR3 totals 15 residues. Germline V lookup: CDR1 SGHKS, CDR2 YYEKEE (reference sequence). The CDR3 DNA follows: TGTGCCAGCAGCCAAGAGCGGGGGGGCGGTGAGACCCAGTACTTC. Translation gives CASSQERGGGETQYF.

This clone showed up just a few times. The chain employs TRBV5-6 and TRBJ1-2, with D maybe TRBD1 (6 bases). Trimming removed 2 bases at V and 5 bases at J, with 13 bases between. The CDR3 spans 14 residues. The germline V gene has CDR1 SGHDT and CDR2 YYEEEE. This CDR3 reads CASSLGQQPYGYTF. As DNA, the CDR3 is TGTGCCAGCAGCTTAGGACAGCAACCATATGGCTACACCTTC.

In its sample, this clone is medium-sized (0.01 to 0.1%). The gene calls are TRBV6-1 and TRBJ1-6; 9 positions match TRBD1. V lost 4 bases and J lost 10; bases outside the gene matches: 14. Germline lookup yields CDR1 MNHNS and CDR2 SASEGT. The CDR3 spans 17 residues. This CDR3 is CASSVNYPGTGSSPLHF. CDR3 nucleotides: TGTGCCAGCAGTGTTAACTATCCCGGGACAGGGTCGTCACCCCTCCACTTT.

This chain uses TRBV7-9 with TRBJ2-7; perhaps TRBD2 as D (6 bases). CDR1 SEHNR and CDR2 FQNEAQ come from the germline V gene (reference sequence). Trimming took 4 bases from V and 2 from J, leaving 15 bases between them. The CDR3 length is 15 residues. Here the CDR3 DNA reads TGTGCCAGCAGCTCAAGGGCGGGGAAAACCTACGAGCAGTACTTC. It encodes CASSSRAGKTYEQYF.